The clone carrying this T cell receptor beta chain was detected only once. The antigen is unknown. V trimming: 3 bases; J trimming: 7 bases; junction bases outside the gene matches: 6. Per the germline V gene, CDR1 is KGHSH and CDR2 is LQKENI. The CDR3 has 14 residues. Amplification of TCR beta CDR3 regions was performed using RNA transcripts as template. First-round RT-PCR of the TCR CDR3 relied on the HTBI primer set. TCRdb re-derived calls from the multiplex PCR reads in MiXCR, one entry per CDR3 protein. The sample includes around 350,000 distinct CDR3 sequences, approximately 18% of them seen just once. Patients aged 18 to 65 had newly diagnosed hyperthyroidism lasting under 2 months. The source of the sample is a study of T cells in Graves' hyperthyroidism and ophthalmopathy. Study results and caveats: Most clonotypes expanded in the thyroid (above 0.001) were also present in blood.

Sequenced input: blood. The TCR comes from a woman aged 25 to 45 with Graves' hyperthyroidism that later progressed to Graves' ophthalmopathy. The V gene is TRBV18, the J gene TRBJ1-1; TRBD1 matches at 9 bases. CDR3 DNA sequence: TGTGCCAGCTCACCTTTCGGACAGGGGCTTGAAGCTTTCTTT. It specifies CASSPFGQGLEAFF.